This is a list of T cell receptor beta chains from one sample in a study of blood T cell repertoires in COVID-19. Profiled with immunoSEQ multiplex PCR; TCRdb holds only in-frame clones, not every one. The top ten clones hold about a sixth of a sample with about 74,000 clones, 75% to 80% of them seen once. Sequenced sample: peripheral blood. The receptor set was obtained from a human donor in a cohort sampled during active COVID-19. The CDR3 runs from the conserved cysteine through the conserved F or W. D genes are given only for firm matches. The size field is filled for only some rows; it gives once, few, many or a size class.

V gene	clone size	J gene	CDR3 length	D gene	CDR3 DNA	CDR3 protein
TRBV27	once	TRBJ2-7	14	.	TGTGCCAGCAGTCCGCGGACGGGGAGCTACGAGCAGTACTTC	CASSPRTGSYEQYF
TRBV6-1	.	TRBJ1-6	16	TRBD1	TGTGCCAGCAGTGAAGCGGTGACAGGGGGAGATTCACCCCTCCACTTT	CASSEAVTGGDSPLHF
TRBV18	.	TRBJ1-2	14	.	TGTGCCAGCTCACCACCCCTACTGAACTATGGCTACACCTTC	CASSPPLLNYGYTF
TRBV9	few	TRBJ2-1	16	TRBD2	TGTGCCAGCAGCCCCCGGACTAGCGGGCAGGGCAATGAGCAGTTCTTC	CASSPRTSGQGNEQFF
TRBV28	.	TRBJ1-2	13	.	TGTGCCAGCAGGTTCGACAGAGTTGATGGCTACACCTTC	CASRFDRVDGYTF
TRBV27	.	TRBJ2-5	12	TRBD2	TGTGCCACACGCGGGGGGGGAAAGACCCAGTACTTC	CATRGGGKTQYF
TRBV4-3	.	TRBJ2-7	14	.	TGCGCCAGCAGCCAAGAGGTCGAGACCTACGAGCAGTACTTC	CASSQEVETYEQYF
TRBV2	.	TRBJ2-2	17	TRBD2	TGTGCCAGCAGTGGGGGACTAGCGGGAGGAAGAACCGGGGAGCTGTTTTTT	CASSGGLAGGRTGELFF
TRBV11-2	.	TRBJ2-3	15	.	TGTGCCAGCAGCTTTCGACAGGGAGGTTGGGATACGCAGTATTTT	CASSFRQGGWDTQYF
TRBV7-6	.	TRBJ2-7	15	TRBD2	TGTGCCAGCAGCTCAACGACTAGCGGGAGGGACGAGCAGTACTTC	CASSSTTSGRDEQYF
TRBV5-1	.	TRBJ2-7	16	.	TGCGCCAGCAGCTTGGCTATTGCTGGAGGGTTCAACGAGCAGTACTTC	CASSLAIAGGFNEQYF
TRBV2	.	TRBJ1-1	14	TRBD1	TGTGCCAGCAACGTCGACAGGGGTAGGTCTGAAGCTTTCTTT	CASNVDRGRSEAFF
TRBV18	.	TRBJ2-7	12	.	TGTGCCAGCTCACCACCGACTTACGAGCAGTACTTC	CASSPPTYEQYF
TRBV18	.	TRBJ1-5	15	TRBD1	TGTGCCAGCTCGCCTACAGGGGGTCCGGGGCAGCCCCAGCATTTT	CASSPTGGPGQPQHF
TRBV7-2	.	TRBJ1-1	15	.	TGTGCCAGCAGCCCCCTGGCCCGAGAGGTCACTGAAGCTTTCTTT	CASSPLAREVTEAFF
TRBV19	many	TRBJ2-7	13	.	TGTGCCAGTAGTATAAATAGGGGATACGAGCAGTACTTC	CASSINRGYEQYF
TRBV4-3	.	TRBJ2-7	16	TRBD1	TGCGCCAGCAGCCAAGATCTGACAGGGGACTCCTACGAGCAGTACTTC	CASSQDLTGDSYEQYF
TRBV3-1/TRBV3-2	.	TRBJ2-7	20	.	TGTGCCAGCAGCCAAGATCGACTCCGGGACACCGTATCCTACTCCTACGAGCAGTACTTC	CASSQDRLRDTVSYSYEQYF
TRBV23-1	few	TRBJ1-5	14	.	TGCGCCAGCAGTCAATCGCCCAGAAATCAGCCCCAGCATTTT	CASSQSPRNQPQHF
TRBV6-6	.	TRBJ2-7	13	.	TGTGCCAGCAGTTGGGGACTGGCGTACGAGCAGTACTTC	CASSWGLAYEQYF
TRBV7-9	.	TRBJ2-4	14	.	TGTGCCATCTCACAGGGTATCGGCAAAAACATTCAGTACTTC	CAISQGIGKNIQYF
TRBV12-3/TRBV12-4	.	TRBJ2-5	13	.	TGTGCCAGCAGTTTAAACAGACAAGAGACCCAGTACTTC	CASSLNRQETQYF
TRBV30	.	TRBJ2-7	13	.	TGTGCCTGGAGTGTAACCGGTCCCTACGAGCAGTACTTC	CAWSVTGPYEQYF
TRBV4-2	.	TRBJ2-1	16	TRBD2	TGTGCCAGCAGCTACCGACTAGCGGACTTCTACAATGAGCAGTTCTTC	CASSYRLADFYNEQFF
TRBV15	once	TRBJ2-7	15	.	TGTGCCACCAGCAGAGATCCCGGGATCTCCTACGAGCAGTACTTC	CATSRDPGISYEQYF
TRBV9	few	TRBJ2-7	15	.	TGTGCCAGCAGCGCCGGACAGACCCTTTCCTACGAGCAGTACTTC	CASSAGQTLSYEQYF
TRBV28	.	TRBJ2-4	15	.	TGTGCCAGCACCCAGGCTGGGGGCGACAAAAACATTCAGTACTTC	CASTQAGGDKNIQYF
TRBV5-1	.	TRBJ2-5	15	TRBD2	TGCGCCAGCAGAAGTGGGCTAGCGGGAGTTGAGACCCAGTACTTC	CASRSGLAGVETQYF
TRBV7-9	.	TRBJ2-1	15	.	TGTGCCAGCAGCTTAGTGATGGGGAAGGGGAATGAGCAGTTCTTC	CASSLVMGKGNEQFF
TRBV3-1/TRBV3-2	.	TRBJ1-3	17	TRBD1	TGTGCCAGCAGCTTTCAGGGGGCGCGGGTCTCTGGAAACACCATATATTTT	CASSFQGARVSGNTIYF
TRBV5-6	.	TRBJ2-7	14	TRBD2	TGTGCCAGCAGCTTGGGGGGGAGGGCCGTCGAGCAGTACTTC	CASSLGGRAVEQYF
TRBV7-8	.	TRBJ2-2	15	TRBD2	TGTGCCAGCCGGATGCGGGAGAGAGAATCCGGGGAGCTGTTTTTT	CASRMRERESGELFF
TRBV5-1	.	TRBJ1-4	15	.	TGCGCCAGCAGCTTGGCCCCTTTAACTAATGAAAAACTGTTTTTT	CASSLAPLTNEKLFF